The 8 T cell receptor beta chains given below trace back to one sample, sequenced in a study of Ad26.COV2.S vaccination and SARS-CoV-2 variants. Treatment of the sample: around 19 received Ad26.COV2.S at low or high dose, single or two shots; 5 received placebo; per-sample allocation not given. Day 63 following the first vaccine or placebo injection was when the samples were taken. The protocol was immunoSEQ multiplex PCR, while the TCRdb copy is restricted to in-frame clones and leaves out a portion. Among about 480,000 clones listed, roughly 85% were seen once. Sample: peripheral blood, taken in a trial of Ad26.COV2.S vaccine versus placebo. The receptors come from a person aged 18-60 years who received the Ad26.COV2.S COVID-19 vaccine or a placebo.

The chain is built from TRBV11-2 and TRBJ1-1, with D possibly TRBD1 on 6 matching bases. The CDR3 loop spans 14 amino acids. The germline V and J ends were trimmed by 1 base and 8 bases, with 14 bases remaining between them. Germline CDR1 SGHAT, CDR2 FQNNGV. The CDR3 nucleotides are TGTGCCAGCAGCTTAGTCGCCACCACAGGGGAAGCTTTCTTT. It is translated as CASSLVATTGEAFF.

A remark on this clone: This specimen includes other DNA sequences encoding the same CDR3. V and J are TRBV7-2 and TRBJ2-7; D tentatively fits TRBD1 or TRBD2 (6 bases each). V gave up 7 bases and J gave up 1 base, with 20 bases separating them. Germline CDR1 and CDR2: SGHTA and FQGNSA. The CDR3 extends over 16 amino acids. This CDR3 is CASTRKPGGRSYEQYF. As DNA, the CDR3 is TGTGCCAGCACCCGGAAACCCGGGGGCCGATCCTACGAGCAGTACTTC.

This chain uses TRBV7-8 with TRBJ1-2, with D perhaps TRBD1 (5 bases). The CDR3 has 14 residues. CDR1 and CDR2 from the germline V gene are SGHVS and FQNEAQ. The ends were cut back, 5 bases at V and 4 bases at J, with 14 bases in the middle. The CDR3 DNA reads TGTGCCAGCAGCCCGGTGGGGGGACCCTATGGCTACACCTTC. It encodes CASSPVGGPYGYTF.

The J gene is TRBJ2-1, the V gene TRBV5-4; tentative D call: TRBD2 (6 bases). The germline CDR1 and CDR2 sequences are SGHNT and YYREEE (reference sequence). The CDR3 totals 15 residues. Deletions cut 4 bases from V and 4 bases from J, with 15 bases between. The CDR3 DNA reads TGTGCCAGCAGCGGGGGGTTTGATAGATACAATGAGCAGTTCTTC. Translating it yields CASSGGFDRYNEQFF.

The table lists this clone with a few counts. The chain links TRBV3-1 (or the pseudogene TRBV3-2) to TRBJ2-3, with 8 bases that match TRBD2. CDR3 length equals 17 residues. Germline V gives CDR1 LGHDT, CDR2 YNNKEL (reference sequence). V lost 0 bases to trimming and J lost 4 bases; unmatched junction nucleotides: 9. CDR3: CASSQDWGTRAADTQYF. Here the CDR3 DNA reads TGTGCCAGCAGCCAAGATTGGGGGACTAGAGCGGCAGATACGCAGTATTTT.

The rearrangement uses TRBV7-2 and TRBJ1-3; unclear D gene. The CDR3 runs to 15 residues. V was cut by 4 bases and J by 4 bases, with 14 bases left in between. The germline V gene has CDR1 SGHTA and CDR2 FQGNSA. This CDR3 reads CASSSPPGGGNTIYF. CDR3 in DNA: TGTGCCAGCAGCTCCCCCCCGGGCGGGGGAAACACCATATATTTT.

Concerning this clone: The sample holds other DNA sequences that translate to the same CDR3. This CDR3 reads CASSLDNYEQYF. The CDR3 nucleotides read TGTGCCAGCAGCTTAGACAACTACGAGCAGTACTTC. V usage is TRBV7-9 and J usage is TRBJ2-7, with D hard to call. With 1 base removed from V and 3 bases from J, the gap between germline ends came to 4 bases. CDR3 size: 12 residues. Germline loops: CDR1 SEHNR, CDR2 FQNEAQ (reference sequence).

The V and J genes are TRBV15 and TRBJ2-1; 7 nucleotides match TRBD1. The V gene's germline CDR1 is LNHNV and CDR2 YYDKDF (reference sequence). The CDR3 is 14 residues long. V trimming: 7 bases; J trimming: 5 bases; junction bases outside the gene matches: 8. The CDR3 region has the DNA TGTGCCACCACCCCAAGGGACAGAAACAATGAGCAGTTCTTC. It codes for CATTPRDRNNEQFF.